The TCR beta chain described here comes from a study of CD8+ T cells in alopecia areata. Study conclusions and caveats: Researchers report lesional scalp, most notably alopecia totalis/universalis, outstripped normal scalp in clonality.

Sorting of CD4+ and CD8+ T cells was performed on PBMCs. Extracted from the samples, RNA was reverse transcribed into cDNA to serve as the sequencing template. Measured with immunoSEQ multiplex PCR; TCRdb has only the in-frame clones, and not every one. The table lists around 140,000 clones, 40% to 55% of them singletons. Concerning this clone itself: Its antigen is unknown.

Germline CDR1 is DFQATT and CDR2 is SNEGSKA (reference sequence). V was pared by 6 bases and J by 8 bases, with 10 bases between. The CDR3 totals 10 residues. The rearrangement links TRBV20-1 to TRBJ2-5; D remains unclear. Sequenced material: CD4+ T cells sorted from blood, taken at week 0. The clonotype originates from a human donor with alopecia areata. The DNA for the CDR3 is TGCAGTGCGGGCTACGATACCCAGTACTTC. Amino acids: CSAGYDTQYF.